These 21 T cell receptor beta chains share one sample of origin, sequenced in a study of T cells in Graves' hyperthyroidism and ophthalmopathy. Amplification of TCR beta CDR3 regions was performed using RNA transcripts as template. When the TCR CDR3 underwent first-round RT-PCR, the HTBI primer set was used. TCRdb called the multiplex PCR reads again in MiXCR, with one record for every CDR3 protein. The sample has around 350,000 distinct CDR3 sequences; nearly 15% are singletons. The sequenced sample consisted of blood. Every receptor here comes from a woman aged 55 to 70 with Graves' ophthalmopathy.

This clonotype appeared many times. V gene TRBV10-2 combines with J gene TRBJ1-6, with 9 bases fitting TRBD1. Germline V CDR1 and CDR2: WSHSY, SAAADI. The CDR3 runs 13 residues. V gave up 6 bases and J gave up 9 bases; unmatched junction bases: 3. CDR3: CASSTDRGSPLHF. As DNA, the CDR3 is TGCGCCAGCAGCACGGACAGGGGTTCACCCCTCCACTTT.

This clonotype was counted a few times. The chain employs TRBV2 and TRBJ2-7; tentative D call: TRBD1 (5 bases). In germline, CDR1 is SNHLY, CDR2 FYNNEI. The CDR3 totals 14 residues. V shed 2 bases and J shed 3 bases, with 11 bases lying between them. The CDR3 DNA follows: TGTGCCAGCAGTGAACAGCAGGGTTACTACGAGCAGTACTTC. Amino acid sequence: CASSEQQGYYEQYF.

Many counts were recorded for this clonotype. The chain uses TRBV3-1 and TRBJ2-2; 8 bases are a match to TRBD2. With V trimmed by 3 bases and J by 2 bases, 5 bases remained unmatched. The CDR3 is 16 residues long. CDR1 LGHDT and CDR2 YNNKEL come from the germline V gene (reference sequence). CDR3 DNA sequence: TGTGCCAGCAGCCAGCGAGCGGGAGTAAACACCGGGGAGCTGTTTTTT. Amino acids: CASSQRAGVNTGELFF.

This clonotype was observed a few times. The chain combines TRBV5-1 with TRBJ2-6; either TRBD1 or TRBD2 may fit D (5 bases each). The CDR3 extends over 18 amino acids. With 4 bases removed from V and 2 bases from J, the gap between germline ends came to 19 bases. Looked up from germline, CDR1 is SGHRS and CDR2 is YFSETQ. The CDR3 protein is CASSVKSGTGPGANVLTF. CDR3 bases: TGCGCCAGCAGCGTCAAATCCGGGACCGGACCTGGGGCCAACGTCCTGACTTTC.

The chain uses TRBV28 and TRBJ2-2; 8 bases are a match to TRBD2. Trimming took 7 bases from V and 6 from J; bases not matched to a gene: 10. CDR3 length: 15 amino acids. Germline CDR1 is MDHEN and CDR2 is SYDVKM. This CDR3 is CASTQGPGGPGELFF. In DNA form, the CDR3 reads TGTGCCAGCACCCAAGGTCCGGGAGGGCCCGGGGAGCTGTTTTTT. Full variable domain (remainder filled in from reference TRBV28 and TRBJ2-2): DVKVTQSSRYLVKRTGEKVFLECVQDMDHENMFWYRQDPGLGLRLIYFSYDVKMKEKGDIPEGYSVSREKKERFSLILESASTNQTSMYLCASTQGPGGPGELFFGEGSRLTVL.

This clonotype was picked up a small number of times. The CDR3, as DNA: TGTGCCAGCAGCTTAACCTTGTTGGCTAGTAGCTCCTACGAGCAGTACTTC. Residues: CASSLTLLASSSYEQYF. The chain carries TRBV7-2 and TRBJ2-7; D gene uncertain. The germline gives CDR1 SGHTA, CDR2 FQGNSA. The CDR3 contains 17 residues. V lost 2 bases and J 0 bases, leaving 17 bases between the germline ends. Full variable domain (remainder filled in from reference TRBV7-2 and TRBJ2-7): GAGVSQSPSNKVTEKGKDVELRCDPISGHTALYWYRQSLGQGLEFLIYFQGNSAPDKSGLPSDRFSAERTGGSVSTLTIQRTQQEDSAVYLCASSLTLLASSSYEQYFGPGTRLTVT.

This chain uses TRBV27 with TRBJ2-7; possibly TRBD2 for D (6 bases). V was pared by 2 bases and J by 2 bases, with 13 bases between. Germline-derived CDR1 and CDR2 are MNHEY and SMNVEV (reference sequence). The CDR3 contains 15 residues. In nucleotides, the CDR3 is TGTGCCAGCAGTTTAGGAGGGGCCAGCACCTACGAGCAGTACTTC. Its translation: CASSLGGASTYEQYF.

CDR3 loop: CASSMAGEIYNEQFF. The CDR3 nucleotides read TGTGCCAGCAGCATGGCGGGGGAGATCTACAATGAGCAGTTCTTC. The chain carries TRBV5-4 and TRBJ2-1; 7 nucleotides agree with TRBD2. Germline CDR1 and CDR2: SGHNT and YYREEE (reference sequence). The CDR3 covers 15 residues. V was clipped by 4 bases and J by 3 bases; unmatched bases: 7.

This clonotype occurred many times. The V and J genes are TRBV20-1 and TRBJ2-7; 9 positions agree with TRBD2. The CDR3 loop spans 14 amino acids. V lost 7 bases to trimming and J lost 1 base; unmatched junction nucleotides: 8. CDR1 and CDR2 from the germline V gene are DFQATT and SNEGSKA (reference sequence). The CDR3 DNA reads TGCAGTGTTTGGCAAGCGGGGGGATCCTACGAGCAGTACTTC. Protein sequence: CSVWQAGGSYEQYF.

There are many counts of this clonotype. The V gene is TRBV3-1, the J gene TRBJ1-4; D unresolved. The CDR3 is made up of 14 amino acids. V was cut by 3 bases and J by 5 bases, with 10 bases left in between. From germline, CDR1 is LGHDT and CDR2 YNNKEL (reference sequence). The CDR3 loop reads CASSQGGRNEKLFF. The CDR3 nucleotides read TGTGCCAGCAGCCAGGGTGGGAGAAATGAAAAACTGTTTTTT.

At least ten counts were recorded for this clonotype. The chain is built from TRBV7-8 and TRBJ2-3; D may be TRBD1 or TRBD2 (5 bases each). This CDR3 is 12 amino acids long. Trimming shortened V by 5 bases and J by 10 bases, and 13 bases separated the two germline ends. Germline values: CDR1 SGHVS, CDR2 FQNEAQ. The CDR3 sequence: CASSPGPPPQYF. CDR3 in DNA: TGTGCCAGCAGCCCGGGACCTCCCCCGCAGTATTTT. The full variable domain, its missing parts supplied by reference TRBV7-8 and TRBJ2-3, is GAGVSQSPRYKVAKRGQDVALRCDPISGHVSLFWYQQALGQGPEFLTYFQNEAQLDKSGLPSDRFFAERPEGSVSTLKIQRTQQEDSAVYLCASSPGPPPQYFGPGTRLTVL.

This clonotype has just a few counts. The chain recombines TRBV2 with TRBJ2-2, with 7 bases matching TRBD2. The trim removed 6 bases at V and 5 bases at J, leaving 15 bases unmatched. The length of the CDR3 is 17 residues. CDR1 is SNHLY and CDR2 is FYNNEI in the germline V gene. CDR3 nucleotide sequence: TGTGCCAGCAGACCCCCCCGCGGGCGGGAGTATACCGGGGAGCTGTTTTTT. It translates to CASRPPRGREYTGELFF.

The table lists this clonotype with a few counts. CDR3 in amino acids: CASSLQSGHNSPLHF. The CDR3 DNA sequence: TGTGCCAGCAGCTTACAATCGGGTCATAATTCACCCCTCCACTTT. The chain combines TRBV7-2 with TRBJ1-6; D call uncertain. With 2 bases removed from V and 5 bases from J, the gap between germline ends came to 10 bases. Germline loops: CDR1 SGHTA, CDR2 FQGNSA. This CDR3 has 15 amino acids.

In this sample, this clonotype turned up a few times. V usage is TRBV12-5 and J usage is TRBJ1-6; no reliable D call. The V end was cut by 9 bases, the J end by 9 bases, with 18 bases between. The germline gives CDR1 LGHNT, CDR2 FRNRAP. CDR3 size: 14 residues. CDR3 sequence: CASAHTGSSSPLHF. CDR3 sequence (DNA): TGTGCTAGCGCCCATACGGGGTCGAGTTCACCCCTCCACTTT.

This clonotype appeared many times. The V call is TRBV20-1, the J call TRBJ2-3, with TRBD2 matching 8 bases. Germline V gene sequence: CDR1 DFQATT, CDR2 SNEGSKA (reference sequence). The CDR3 covers 14 residues. Trimming cost V 4 bases and J 6 bases; bases outside gene matches: 9. As DNA, the CDR3 is TGCAGTGCTACGGGACTAGGGGGGATCGATACGCAGTATTTT. Its protein is CSATGLGGIDTQYF.

Regarding this clonotype: It may be a read error: a sequence one base away is much more abundant. The chain employs TRBV28 and TRBJ1-4; D is undetermined. V lost 6 bases to trimming and J lost 3 bases, with 23 bases between them. This CDR3 is built from 18 residues. The germline V gene encodes CDR1 MDHEN and CDR2 SYDVKM. CDR3 in DNA: TGTGCCAGCAGGCCCACCCCCGGGAAGCGACAAGCTAATGAAAAACTGTTTTTT. This sequence encodes CASRPTPGKRQANEKLFF. Full variable domain (outside the CDR3, taken from reference TRBV28 and TRBJ1-4): DVKVTQSSRYLVKRTGEKVFLECVQDMDHENMFWYRQDPGLGLRLIYFSYDVKMKEKGDIPEGYSVSREKKERFSLILESASTNQTSMYLCASRPTPGKRQANEKLFFGSGTQLSVL.

This clonotype was recorded at least ten times. V gene TRBV7-3 combines with J gene TRBJ2-1; TRBD2 matches at 12 bases. The CDR3 is 15 amino acids. CDR1 and CDR2 from the germline V gene are SGHTA and FQGTGA. Germline trimming cut 4 bases from V and 8 bases from J; bases unmatched to any gene: 6. Here the CDR3 reads CASSSLAGGPHEQFF. The CDR3 region has the DNA TGTGCCAGCAGCTCCCTAGCGGGAGGGCCCCATGAGCAGTTCTTC.

The sample holds a few counts of this clonotype. The chain uses TRBV20-1 and TRBJ2-5, with a weak D call TRBD2 (5 bases). Germline CDR1 and CDR2: DFQATT and SNEGSKA (reference sequence). V gave up 5 bases and J gave up 1 base, with 8 bases separating them. The CDR3 sequence is 12 residues long. The CDR3 here is CSAHGIQETQYF. The CDR3, as DNA: TGCAGTGCTCACGGGATCCAAGAGACCCAGTACTTC.

Many counts were recorded for this clonotype. The genes are TRBV30 and TRBJ1-1, with D tentatively TRBD1 (5 bases). Germline CDR1 GTSNPN, CDR2 SVGIG (reference sequence). V was cut by 4 bases and J by 1 base, with 13 bases left in between. The CDR3 length is 14 residues. As DNA, the CDR3 is TGTGCCTGGACGAGGGGAGAAGGGAACACTGAAGCTTTCTTT. Its protein product is CAWTRGEGNTEAFF.

This clonotype was counted between two and nine times. Germline and junction disagree at one end, which may indicate a read error. The rearrangement uses TRBV7-7 and TRBJ2-5, with 10 nucleotides matching TRBD1. Germline V lookup: CDR1 SSHAT, CDR2 FNYEAQ (reference sequence). The CDR3 has 14 residues. Written as DNA, the CDR3 is TGTGCTAGCAGCTTAGACAGGGGGCACGAGACCCAGTACTTC. Amino acids: CASSLDRGHETQYF.

This clonotype has more than one count but fewer than ten. The chain carries TRBV18 and TRBJ2-7; perhaps D is TRBD1 or TRBD2 (5 bases each). The CDR3 is 14 residues long. The germline gives CDR1 KGHSH, CDR2 LQKENI. Trimming shortened V by 3 bases and J by 2 bases, and 11 bases separated the two germline ends. The CDR3 spells CASSPGRAAYEQYF. The DNA of the CDR3 is TGTGCCAGCTCACCGGGGCGGGCAGCCTACGAGCAGTACTTC.